One sample yielded the 25 T cell receptor beta chains listed below, sequenced in a study of T cells in Graves' hyperthyroidism and ophthalmopathy. There were TCR beta CDR3 regions amplified from RNA transcripts. RT-PCR in the first round (using the HTBI primer set) targeted the TCR CDR3. TCRdb reprocessed the multiplex PCR reads with MiXCR, giving one entry per CDR3 protein. The sample carries 750,000 to 900,000 distinct CDR3 sequences, about two fifths recorded once. Sequenced sample: blood. All receptors come from a man between 18 and 29 years old with Graves' hyperthyroidism.

This chain links TRBV20-1 with TRBJ2-7; 8 nucleotides match TRBD2. The CDR3 runs to 16 residues. Germline assignment: CDR1 DFQATT and CDR2 SNEGSKA (reference sequence). Losses at the gene ends were 1 base for V and 2 bases for J; bases not matched to a gene: 10. The CDR3 bases are TGCAGTGCTAGAGTGGTGGGGCGGGGGGACCCCTACGAGCAGTACTTC. It translates to CSARVVGRGDPYEQYF.

The V call is TRBV20-1, the J call TRBJ2-7; the match to TRBD2 covers 12 bases. This CDR3 has 16 amino acids. Germline V gene sequence: CDR1 DFQATT, CDR2 SNEGSKA (reference sequence). V lost 4 bases to trimming and J lost 4 bases; unmatched junction nucleotides: 11. This CDR3 is CSANPPTSGSFYEQYF. As DNA, the CDR3 is TGCAGTGCTAACCCCCCGACTAGCGGGAGTTTTTACGAGCAGTACTTC.

This chain connects TRBV7-9 to TRBJ2-5, with TRBD2 matching 10 bases. The CDR3 sequence is 15 residues long. Germline V gene data show CDR1 as SEHNR and CDR2 as FQNEAQ (reference sequence). With 5 bases clipped from V and 1 base from J, the junction kept 4 bases outside the gene matches. Here the CDR3 DNA reads TGTGCCAGCAGCCTTAGCGGGGGGTTCCAAGAGACCCAGTACTTC. Translating it yields CASSLSGGFQETQYF.

V and J are TRBV2 and TRBJ1-2, with D possibly being TRBD1 (5 bases). Trimming left V 3 bases short and J 0 bases short, with 8 bases between. The CDR3 runs to 14 residues. The germline CDR1 and CDR2 sequences are SNHLY and FYNNEI. In DNA form, the CDR3 reads TGTGCCAGCAGTGATCCAGGGCCTAACTATGGCTACACCTTC. Amino acid sequence: CASSDPGPNYGYTF. The variable domain in full, with the rest retrieved from reference TRBV2 and TRBJ1-2, is EPEVTQTPSHQVTQMGQEVILRCVPISNHLYFYWYRQILGQKVEFLVSFYNNEISEKSEIFDDQFSVERPDGSNFTLKIRSTKLEDSAMYFCASSDPGPNYGYTFGSGTRLTVV.

This clonotype was counted at least ten times. The chain employs TRBV7-2 and TRBJ2-2; TRBD2 aligns across 9 bases. CDR1 and CDR2 (germline): SGHTA, FQGNSA. Trimming at V came to 2 bases and at J to 2 bases, leaving 3 bases not matched to a gene. The CDR3 has 16 amino acids. In nucleotides, the CDR3 is TGTGCCAGCAGCTTAAGACTAGCGGTTAACACCGGGGAGCTGTTTTTT. Translation: CASSLRLAVNTGELFF. Filled out from reference TRBV7-2 and TRBJ2-2, the complete variable domain reads GAGVSQSPSNKVTEKGKDVELRCDPISGHTALYWYRQSLGQGLEFLIYFQGNSAPDKSGLPSDRFSAERTGGSVSTLTIQRTQQEDSAVYLCASSLRLAVNTGELFFGEGSRLTVL.

Of note for this clonotype: This clone may be a read error of a much larger clone one base away. The chain joins TRBV24-1 to TRBJ1-5, with D perhaps TRBD1 (5 bases). The V gene's germline CDR1 is KGHDR and CDR2 SFDVKD. The CDR3 loop spans 14 amino acids. Trimming took 6 bases from V and 3 from J, leaving 11 bases between them. Here the CDR3 reads CATSLGTLNQPQHF. The CDR3 coding sequence is TGTGCCACCAGTTTGGGGACCCTCAATCAGCCCCAGCATTTT.

Ten or more counts support this clonotype. The CDR3 nucleotides read TGCAGTGCTAGGGAGGCCAGGGTGAGGCAGCCCCAGCATTTT. It codes for CSAREARVRQPQHF. This chain links TRBV20-1 with TRBJ1-5; D is possibly TRBD1 (5 bases). Deletions cut 3 bases from V and 7 bases from J, with 16 bases between. Germline lookup yields CDR1 DFQATT and CDR2 SNEGSKA (reference sequence). The CDR3 contains 14 residues.

This clonotype turned up a few times. The genes are TRBV6-6 and TRBJ1-4; a possible D gene is TRBD1 (6 bases). Germline CDR1 and CDR2: MNHNY and SVGAGI (reference sequence). This CDR3 region has 13 residues. V was cut by 6 bases and J by 3 bases, with 8 bases left in between. CDR3 protein: CASRQGSNEKLFF. Written as DNA, the CDR3 is TGTGCCAGCAGACAGGGCTCTAATGAAAAACTGTTTTTT.

This clonotype appeared many times. This rearrangement joins TRBV12-3 or TRBV12-4 to TRBJ1-1; possible D gene TRBD1, 5 bases. Trimming removed 7 bases at V and 5 bases at J, with 14 bases between. This CDR3 is 13 amino acids long. The CDR3 loop reads CASTGTPSTEAFF. CDR3 nucleotides: TGTGCCAGCACCGGGACCCCGAGTACTGAAGCTTTCTTT.

The CDR3 DNA sequence: TGTGCCAGCTGTTTAGGTGAAGCTTTCTTT. It yields the protein CASCLGEAFF. The chain carries TRBV7-9 and TRBJ1-1; unclear D gene. V was clipped by 8 bases and J by 7 bases, with 8 bases between them. The CDR3 consists of 10 residues. Germline values: CDR1 SEHNR, CDR2 FQNEAQ (reference sequence).

This clonotype has a count of ten or more. The chain carries TRBV19 and TRBJ1-2; no reliable D call. Germline CDR1 reads LNHDA; CDR2 reads SQIVND (reference sequence). This CDR3 comprises 13 residues. Deletions cut 5 bases from V and 4 bases from J, with 11 bases between. The CDR3 nucleotides are TGTGCCAGTAGTGCAGTTTCAATCTATGGCTACACCTTC. The encoded protein is CASSAVSIYGYTF.

This clonotype has a handful of counts. The gene calls are TRBV12-3 or TRBV12-4 and TRBJ1-1; 7 nucleotides agree with TRBD1. The CDR3 contains 14 residues. Trimming took 3 bases from V and 4 from J; bases not matched to a gene: 5. This CDR3 is CASSFQQGSTEAFF. CDR3 DNA sequence: TGTGCCAGCAGTTTTCAACAGGGGTCCACTGAAGCTTTCTTT.

The rearrangement joins TRBV27 to TRBJ2-5, with 14 bases lining up with TRBD2. J gave up 4 bases and V 6 bases, and 7 bases lay outside the gene matches. CDR1 is MNHEY, CDR2 SMNVEV, per germline (reference sequence). This CDR3 comprises 16 residues. CDR3 bases: TGTGCCAGCAGACAGACTAGCGGGAGGGGTGGAGAGACCCAGTACTTC. Encoded protein: CASRQTSGRGGETQYF.

The table lists this clonotype with a few counts. V usage is TRBV9 and J usage is TRBJ2-7, with D hard to call. CDR1 is SGDLS and CDR2 is YYNGEE in the germline V gene. This CDR3 contains 14 residues. Trimming shortened V by 0 bases and J by 1 base, and 8 bases separated the two germline ends. CDR3 coding DNA: TGTGCCAGCAGCGTAGGAAGGGCATCCTACGAGCAGTACTTC. Translating gives CASSVGRASYEQYF.

The chain uses TRBV9 and TRBJ2-6; D remains unclear. The length of the CDR3 is 16 residues. V lost 4 bases to trimming and J lost 4 bases, with 15 bases between them. From germline, CDR1 is SGDLS and CDR2 YYNGEE. CDR3 in DNA: TGTGCCAGCAGCTTAGAGCTACCCTCCGGGGCCAACGTCCTGACTTTC. It yields the protein CASSLELPSGANVLTF.

Concerning this clonotype: With a much larger clone just one base away, this may be a read error. This likely comes from a read error, as the CDR3 has no conserved phenylalanine or tryptophan at its end. V gene TRBV15 combines with J gene TRBJ2-7; 12 bases are a match to TRBD2. The V segment lost 2 bases and the J segment 2 bases; nucleotides outside the gene matches: 4. Germline V CDR1 and CDR2: LNHNV, YYDKDF (reference sequence). This CDR3 is built from 16 residues. The CDR3 DNA is TGTGCCACCAGCAGACAGACTAGCGGGGGTCCCTACGAGCAGTACCTC. Its translation: CATSRQTSGGPYEQYL.

The CDR3 region has the DNA TGTGCCAGCAGCCAACAGACAGGGGCGTACTATGGCTACACCTTC. Residues: CASSQQTGAYYGYTF. The V call is TRBV12-3 or TRBV12-4, the J call TRBJ1-2; 8 bases fit TRBD1. Losses at the gene ends were 6 bases for V and 3 bases for J; bases not matched to a gene: 9. The CDR3 spans 15 residues.

Comments on this clonotype: A single base separates this from a much larger clone, so it may be a read error. The V gene is TRBV7-2, the J gene TRBJ2-7, with a tentative D call TRBD2 (6 bases). Germline V gene sequence: CDR1 SGHTA, CDR2 FQGNSA. Between the trimmed V and J ends, which lost 7 bases and 6 bases, there was a span of 13 bases. The CDR3 loop spans 12 amino acids. This chain's CDR3 is CASNFSGTEQYF. CDR3 nucleotides: TGTGCCAGCAACTTTAGCGGAACCGAGCAGTACTTC.

This sequence joins TRBV9 and TRBJ2-2; possibly TRBD1 for D (5 bases). Germline CDR1 reads SGDLS; CDR2 reads YYNGEE. CDR3 size: 16 residues. The V and J ends lost 7 bases and 1 base respectively, with 17 bases between them. For the CDR3, the DNA is TGTGCCAGCGGGGCGTCGTTGGCAGGGAACACCGGGGAGCTGTTTTTT. Amino acid sequence: CASGASLAGNTGELFF.

The chain has TRBV12-3 or TRBV12-4 and TRBJ1-1; D gene unclear. The V end lost 7 bases, the J end lost 2 bases, and 14 bases lay between the germline ends. The CDR3 extends over 14 amino acids. CDR3 in DNA: TGTGCCAGCAAGGAAATGGACTTTAACACTGAAGCTTTCTTT. As protein: CASKEMDFNTEAFF.

Only a few counts were recorded for this clonotype. V is TRBV4-2 and J is TRBJ2-7, with a weak D call TRBD2 (6 bases). The CDR3 totals 14 residues. Germline V gives CDR1 LGHNA, CDR2 YNFKEQ. V was pared by 5 bases and J by 0 bases, with 11 bases between. CDR3 DNA: TGTGCCAGCAGCTCGGGAGCCAGCTCCTACGAGCAGTACTTC. Translation gives CASSSGASSYEQYF.

The rearrangement uses TRBV12-3 or TRBV12-4 and TRBJ1-4, with 7 nucleotides matching TRBD1. The CDR3 is 13 amino acids. V trimming: 3 bases; J trimming: 11 bases; junction bases outside the gene matches: 6. CDR3 sequence reads: CASSLTGFGKLFF. The CDR3 nucleotides are TGTGCCAGCAGTTTGACAGGGTTCGGCAAACTGTTTTTT.

This clonotype was observed once. The chain's CDR3 is CASSPDTVISGANVLTF. The CDR3 region has the DNA TGTGCCAGCTCACCCGATACGGTGATCTCTGGGGCCAACGTCCTGACTTTC. The chain is built from TRBV10-3 and TRBJ2-6; D remains unclear. Trimming took 10 bases from V and 0 from J, leaving 19 bases between them. Germline values: CDR1 ENHRY, CDR2 SYGVKD. The CDR3 runs 17 residues.

Of note for this clonotype: A much larger clone sits a single nucleotide away, making a read error possible. This sequence joins TRBV10-3 and TRBJ1-2; 9 nucleotides agree with TRBD1. This CDR3 has 15 residues. The germline V gene encodes CDR1 ENHRY and CDR2 SYGVKD. Losses at the gene ends were 6 bases for V and 5 bases for J; bases not matched to a gene: 10. Written as DNA, the CDR3 is TGTGCCATCAGCGATAAGAGGACAGGGGCATATGGCTACACCTTC. Translated: CAISDKRTGAYGYTF.

This chain joins TRBV2 and TRBJ1-5; a possible D gene is TRBD1 (6 bases). CDR1 and CDR2 from the germline V gene are SNHLY and FYNNEI. V lost 2 bases, J lost 4 bases, and 15 bases lay in between. This CDR3 region has 16 residues. The CDR3 region is CASSEQGGYQNQPQHF. In nucleotides, the CDR3 is TGTGCCAGCAGTGAACAAGGGGGATATCAGAATCAGCCCCAGCATTTT.